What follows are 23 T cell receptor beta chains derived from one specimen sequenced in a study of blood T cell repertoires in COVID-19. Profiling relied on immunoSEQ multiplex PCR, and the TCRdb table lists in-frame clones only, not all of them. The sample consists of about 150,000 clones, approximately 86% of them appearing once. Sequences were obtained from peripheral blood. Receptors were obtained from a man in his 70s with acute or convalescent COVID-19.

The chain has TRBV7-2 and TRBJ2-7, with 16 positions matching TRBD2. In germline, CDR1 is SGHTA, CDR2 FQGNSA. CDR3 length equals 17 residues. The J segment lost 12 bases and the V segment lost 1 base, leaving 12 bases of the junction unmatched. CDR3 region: CASSLGSPGLAGGPGYF. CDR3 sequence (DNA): TGTGCCAGCAGCTTAGGATCGCCGGGACTAGCGGGAGGGCCTGGGTACTTC. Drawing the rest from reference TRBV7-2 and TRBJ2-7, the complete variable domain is GAGVSQSPSNKVTEKGKDVELRCDPISGHTALYWYRQSLGQGLEFLIYFQGNSAPDKSGLPSDRFSAERTGGSVSTLTIQRTQQEDSAVYLCASSLGSPGLAGGPGYFGPGTRLTVT.

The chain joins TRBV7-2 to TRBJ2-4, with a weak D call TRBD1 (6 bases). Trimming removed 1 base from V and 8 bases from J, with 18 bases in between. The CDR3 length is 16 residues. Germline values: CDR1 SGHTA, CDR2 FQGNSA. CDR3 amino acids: CASSLEGRNRVHIQYF. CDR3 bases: TGTGCCAGCAGCTTAGAGGGGCGGAACAGGGTTCACATTCAGTACTTC.

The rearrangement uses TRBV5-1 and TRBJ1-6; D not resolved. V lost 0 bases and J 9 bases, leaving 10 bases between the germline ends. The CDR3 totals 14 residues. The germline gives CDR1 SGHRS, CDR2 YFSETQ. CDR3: CASSLGSSGSPLHF. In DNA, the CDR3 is TGCGCCAGCAGCTTGGGGTCGAGCGGTTCACCCCTCCACTTT.

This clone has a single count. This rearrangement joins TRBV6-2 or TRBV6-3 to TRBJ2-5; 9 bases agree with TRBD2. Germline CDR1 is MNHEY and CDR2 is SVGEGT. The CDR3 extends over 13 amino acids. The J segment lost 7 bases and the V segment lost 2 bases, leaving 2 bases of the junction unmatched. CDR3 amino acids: CASSYAGGPTQYF. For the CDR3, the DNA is TGTGCCAGCAGTTACGCGGGAGGGCCGACCCAGTACTTC.

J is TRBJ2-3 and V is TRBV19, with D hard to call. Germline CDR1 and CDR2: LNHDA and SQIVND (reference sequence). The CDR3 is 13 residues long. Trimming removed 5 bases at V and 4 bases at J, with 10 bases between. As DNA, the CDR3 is TGTGCCAGTAGTTTCCCAGTCGCAGATACGCAGTATTTT. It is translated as CASSFPVADTQYF.

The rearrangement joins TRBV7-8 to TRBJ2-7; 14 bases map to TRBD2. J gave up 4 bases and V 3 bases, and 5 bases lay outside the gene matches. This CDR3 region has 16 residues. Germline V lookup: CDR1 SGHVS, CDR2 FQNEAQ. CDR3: CASSFPGLAGDYEQYF. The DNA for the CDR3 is TGTGCCAGCAGCTTCCCGGGACTAGCGGGAGATTACGAGCAGTACTTC.

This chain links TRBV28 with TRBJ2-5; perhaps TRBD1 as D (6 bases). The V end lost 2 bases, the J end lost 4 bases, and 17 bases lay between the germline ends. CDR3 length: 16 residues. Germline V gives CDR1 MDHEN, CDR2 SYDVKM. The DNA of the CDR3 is TGTGCCAGCAGTTTACCCCTCCCAGGGGATGGAGAGACCCAGTACTTC. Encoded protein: CASSLPLPGDGETQYF.

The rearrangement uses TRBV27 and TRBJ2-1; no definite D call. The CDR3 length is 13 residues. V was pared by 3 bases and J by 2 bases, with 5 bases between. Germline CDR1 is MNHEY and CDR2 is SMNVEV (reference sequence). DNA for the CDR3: TGTGCCAGCAGTTTTACAGCCTACAATGAGCAGTTCTTC. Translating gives CASSFTAYNEQFF.

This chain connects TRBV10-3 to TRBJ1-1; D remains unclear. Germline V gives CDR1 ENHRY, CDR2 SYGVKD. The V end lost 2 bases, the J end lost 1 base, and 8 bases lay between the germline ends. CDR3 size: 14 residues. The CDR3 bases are TGTGCCATCAGTGAGGGCACCGCGAACACTGAAGCTTTCTTT. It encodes CAISEGTANTEAFF.

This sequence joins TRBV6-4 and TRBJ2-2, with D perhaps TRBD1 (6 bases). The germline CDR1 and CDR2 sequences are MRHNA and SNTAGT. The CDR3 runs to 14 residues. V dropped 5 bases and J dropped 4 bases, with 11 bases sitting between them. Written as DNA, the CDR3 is TGTGCCAGCAGTAAGCAGGGGTCCACCGGGGAGCTGTTTTTT. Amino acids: CASSKQGSTGELFF.

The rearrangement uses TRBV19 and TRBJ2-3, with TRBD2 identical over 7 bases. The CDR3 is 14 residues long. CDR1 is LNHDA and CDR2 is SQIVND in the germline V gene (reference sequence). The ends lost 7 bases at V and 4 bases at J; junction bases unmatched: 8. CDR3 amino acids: CASTRAGRADTQYF. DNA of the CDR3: TGTGCCAGTACCCGAGCGGGGAGGGCAGATACGCAGTATTTT. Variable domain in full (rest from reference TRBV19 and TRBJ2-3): DGGITQSPKYLFRKEGQNVTLSCEQNLNHDAMYWYRQDPGQGLRLIYYSQIVNDFQKGDIAEGYSVSREKKESFPLTVTSAQKNPTAFYLCASTRAGRADTQYFGPGTRLTVL.

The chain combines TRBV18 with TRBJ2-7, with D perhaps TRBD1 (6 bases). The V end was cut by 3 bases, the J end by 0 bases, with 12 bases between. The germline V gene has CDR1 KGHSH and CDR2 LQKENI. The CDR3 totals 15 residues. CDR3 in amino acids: CASSPQTGFSYEQYF. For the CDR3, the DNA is TGTGCCAGCTCACCCCAGACAGGTTTCTCCTACGAGCAGTACTTC.

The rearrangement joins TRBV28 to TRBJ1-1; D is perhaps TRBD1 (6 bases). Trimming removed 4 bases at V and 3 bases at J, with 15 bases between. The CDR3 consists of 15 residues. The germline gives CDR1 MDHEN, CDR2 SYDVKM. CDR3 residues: CASSSGGGSHTEAFF. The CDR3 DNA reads TGTGCCAGCAGTTCGGGGGGGGGCAGCCACACTGAAGCTTTCTTT.

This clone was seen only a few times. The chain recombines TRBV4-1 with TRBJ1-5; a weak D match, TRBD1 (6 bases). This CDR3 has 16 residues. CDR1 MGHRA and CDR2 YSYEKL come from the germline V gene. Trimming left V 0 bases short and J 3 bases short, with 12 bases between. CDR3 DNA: TGCGCCAGCAGCCAAGAAGGCCAGGGGAACAATCAGCCCCAGCATTTT. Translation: CASSQEGQGNNQPQHF.

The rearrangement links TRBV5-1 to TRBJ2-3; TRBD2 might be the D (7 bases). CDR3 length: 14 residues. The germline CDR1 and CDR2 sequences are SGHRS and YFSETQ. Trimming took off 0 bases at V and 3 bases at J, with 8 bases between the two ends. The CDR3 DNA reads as TGCGCCAGCAGCTTGGAGGGGGGGACAGATACGCAGTATTTT. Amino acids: CASSLEGGTDTQYF.

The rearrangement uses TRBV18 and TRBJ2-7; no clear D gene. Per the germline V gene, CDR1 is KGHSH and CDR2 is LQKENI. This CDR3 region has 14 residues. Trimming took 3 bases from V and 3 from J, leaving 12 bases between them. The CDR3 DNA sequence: TGTGCCAGCTCACCTCCCCAAGCCTTCTACGAGCAGTACTTC. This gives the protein CASSPPQAFYEQYF.

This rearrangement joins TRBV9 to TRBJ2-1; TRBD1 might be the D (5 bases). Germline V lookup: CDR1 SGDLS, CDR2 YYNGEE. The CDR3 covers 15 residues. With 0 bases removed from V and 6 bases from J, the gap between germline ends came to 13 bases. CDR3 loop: CASSVVVGDGNEQFF. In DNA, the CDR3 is TGTGCCAGCAGCGTAGTTGTAGGGGATGGCAATGAGCAGTTCTTC.

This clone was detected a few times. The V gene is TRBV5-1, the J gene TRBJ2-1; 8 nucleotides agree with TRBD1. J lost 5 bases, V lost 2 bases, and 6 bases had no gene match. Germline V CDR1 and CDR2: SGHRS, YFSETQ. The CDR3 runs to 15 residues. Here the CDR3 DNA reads TGCGCCAGCAGCTTTGACAGGGGAACCGACAATGAGCAGTTCTTC. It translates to CASSFDRGTDNEQFF.

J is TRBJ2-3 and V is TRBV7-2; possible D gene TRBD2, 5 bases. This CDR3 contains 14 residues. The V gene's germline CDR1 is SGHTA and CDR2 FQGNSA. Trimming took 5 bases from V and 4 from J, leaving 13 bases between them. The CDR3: CASSALVGADTQYF. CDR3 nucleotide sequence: TGTGCCAGCAGCGCCCTTGTGGGAGCAGATACGCAGTATTTT. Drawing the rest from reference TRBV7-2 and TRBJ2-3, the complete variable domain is GAGVSQSPSNKVTEKGKDVELRCDPISGHTALYWYRQSLGQGLEFLIYFQGNSAPDKSGLPSDRFSAERTGGSVSTLTIQRTQQEDSAVYLCASSALVGADTQYFGPGTRLTVL.

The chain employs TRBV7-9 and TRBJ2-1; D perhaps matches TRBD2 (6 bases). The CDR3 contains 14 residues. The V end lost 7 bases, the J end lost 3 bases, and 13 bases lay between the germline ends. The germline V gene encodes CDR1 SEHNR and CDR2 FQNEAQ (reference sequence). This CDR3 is CASTLAGGYNEQFF. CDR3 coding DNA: TGTGCCAGCACCCTAGCCGGGGGCTACAATGAGCAGTTCTTC.

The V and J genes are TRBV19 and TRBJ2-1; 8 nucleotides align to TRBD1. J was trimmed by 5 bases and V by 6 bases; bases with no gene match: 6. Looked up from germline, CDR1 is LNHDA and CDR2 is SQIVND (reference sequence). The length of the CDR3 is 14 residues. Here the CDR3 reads CASRLDREDNEQFF. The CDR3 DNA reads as TGTGCCAGTAGGTTGGACAGGGAGGACAATGAGCAGTTCTTC.

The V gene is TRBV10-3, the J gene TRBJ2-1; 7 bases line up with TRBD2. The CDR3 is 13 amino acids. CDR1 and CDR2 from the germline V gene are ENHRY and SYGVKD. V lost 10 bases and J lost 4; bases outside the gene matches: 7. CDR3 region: CATQTSLYNEQFF. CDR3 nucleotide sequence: TGTGCCACCCAGACTAGCTTATACAATGAGCAGTTCTTC.

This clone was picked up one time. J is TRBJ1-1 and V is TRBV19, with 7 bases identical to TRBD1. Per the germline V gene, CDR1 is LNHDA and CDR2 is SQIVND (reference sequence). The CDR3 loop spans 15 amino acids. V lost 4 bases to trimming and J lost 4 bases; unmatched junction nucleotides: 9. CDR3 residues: CASSTHRGRSTEAFF. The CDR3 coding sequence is TGTGCCAGTAGTACACACAGGGGAAGGAGCACTGAAGCTTTCTTT. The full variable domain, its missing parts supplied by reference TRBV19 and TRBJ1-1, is DGGITQSPKYLFRKEGQNVTLSCEQNLNHDAMYWYRQDPGQGLRLIYYSQIVNDFQKGDIAEGYSVSREKKESFPLTVTSAQKNPTAFYLCASSTHRGRSTEAFFGQGTRLTVV.